Included here is one TCR beta chain sequence, with context. What it recognizes is unknown. Although they were nominally healthy when sampled, donors likely had unrecorded immune exposures. This sample stems from a study of cytomegalovirus exposure and HLA in healthy donors. This PCR relied on a set of 60 Vbeta primers and 13 Jbeta primers. Here immunoSEQ multiplex PCR was the method, and the copy in TCRdb shows in-frame clones only, minus some. The sample has approximately 70,000 clones. Study-wide results and limits: Cytomegalovirus association was listed for around 170 TCR beta chains. Apart from CMV serostatus, no immune exposure information was available.

The source of this sequence is a female donor in good health and CMV-seropositive. The specimen sequenced was PBMCs.

CDR3 amino acids: CASRPRTGPDTQYF. CDR3 DNA: TGTGCCAGCAGACCCAGGACTGGGCCAGATACGCAGTATTTT. The chain employs TRBV7-2 and TRBJ2-3; D possibly corresponds to TRBD2 (5 bases). The CDR3 totals 14 residues. V was cut by 6 bases and J by 4 bases, with 14 bases left in between. The germline gives CDR1 SGHTA, CDR2 FQGNSA. Variable domain in full (rest from reference TRBV7-2 and TRBJ2-3): GAGVSQSPSNKVTEKGKDVELRCDPISGHTALYWYRQSLGQGLEFLIYFQGNSAPDKSGLPSDRFSAERTGGSVSTLTIQRTQQEDSAVYLCASRPRTGPDTQYFGPGTRLTVL.